This TCR beta chain was identified during a study of T cells in Graves' hyperthyroidism and ophthalmopathy. Study details: Pretreatment peripheral blood was obtained at initial diagnosis. Broader study findings: Ophthalmopathy could be told apart from stable hyperthyroidism with a 13 V-J model.

Amplification yielded TCR beta CDR3 regions, with RNA transcripts as the source. When the TCR CDR3 underwent first-round RT-PCR, the HTBI primer set was used. One entry per CDR3 protein, called by TCRdb with MiXCR from the multiplex PCR reads. Of 350,000 or so distinct CDR3 sequences in the sample, about 15% were seen once. Trimming removed 4 bases from V and 3 bases from J; junction bases left unmatched: 6. The CDR3 consists of 17 residues. CDR1 is MDHEN and CDR2 is SYDVKM in the germline V gene. This clonotype was detected ten times or more. What it binds is unknown. Sequenced input: blood. The rearrangement uses TRBV28 and TRBJ2-3; 14 nucleotides align to TRBD2. This receptor was identified in a woman in her twenties or thirties with Graves' hyperthyroidism that later progressed to Graves' ophthalmopathy. This CDR3 reads CASSSGGLAGETDTQYF. The CDR3 region has the DNA TGTGCCAGCAGTTCCGGGGGACTAGCGGGGGAAACAGATACGCAGTATTTT.